What follows are 5 T cell receptor beta chains derived from one specimen sequenced in a study of control samples from healthy donors and cancer patients (dated by TCRdb to about 2020). The method behind the library was the immunoSEQ multiplex PCR assay. The source is immuneACCESS, and TCRdb retained only in-frame sequences with V and J called. Part of the clones is not carried over; for the studies checked, unresolved V genes explain less than half of this, and the remainder is unexplained. For this sample the table gives about 82,000 clones, of which approximately 87% were detected only once. The ten largest clones represent around a fifth of the sample. The specimen sequenced was blood. These receptors originate from a man aged 50 to 59 in good health.

The genes are TRBV28 and TRBJ1-1; the D gene is possibly TRBD1 (5 bases). Germline values: CDR1 MDHEN, CDR2 SYDVKM. There are 15 residues in the CDR3. V was clipped by 7 bases and J by 0 bases, with 15 bases between them. DNA for the CDR3: TGTGCCAGCATCCTCCCGGGACGGATGAACACTGAAGCTTTCTTT. It codes for CASILPGRMNTEAFF.

This chain connects TRBV5-8 to TRBJ2-7; possibly TRBD1 for D (6 bases). Germline V gene lookup returns CDR1 SGHTS and CDR2 YDEGEE. V lost 7 bases to trimming and J lost 7 bases, with 18 bases between them. The CDR3 loop spans 13 amino acids. The CDR3 DNA sequence: TGTGCCAGCGTATACATGGGGGCGCAGGAGCAGTACGTC. As protein: CASVYMGAQEQYV.

The CDR3: CASSQGKGAEAFF. The CDR3 coding sequence is TGTGCCAGTTCACAGGGGAAGGGGGCTGAAGCTTTCTTT. The genes are TRBV19 and TRBJ1-1, with 7 bases identical to TRBD1. Trimming removed 8 bases from V and 6 bases from J; junction bases left unmatched: 9. The CDR3 sequence is 13 residues long. Germline values: CDR1 LNHDA, CDR2 SQIVND (reference sequence). Supplemented by reference TRBV19 and TRBJ1-1, the full variable domain reads DGGITQSPKYLFRKEGQNVTLSCEQNLNHDAMYWYRQDPGQGLRLIYYSQIVNDFQKGDIAEGYSVSREKKESFPLTVTSAQKNPTAFYLCASSQGKGAEAFFGQGTRLTVV.

The genes are TRBV12-3 or TRBV12-4 and TRBJ1-5; D is possibly TRBD1 (6 bases). With 6 bases removed from V and 5 bases from J, the gap between germline ends came to 11 bases. The CDR3 has 13 residues. DNA of the CDR3: TGTGCCAGCAGCCAGGGGTTGGATCAGCCCCAGCATTTT. Translation: CASSQGLDQPQHF.

The rearrangement joins TRBV7-8 to TRBJ2-1; TRBD2 matches at 11 bases. After removal of 5 bases from V and 6 bases from J, the junction contained 18 bases not matched to a gene. The germline CDR1 and CDR2 sequences are SGHVS and FQNEAQ. This CDR3 has 19 amino acids. CDR3 DNA: TGTGCCAGCAGCCTGTGGGGCCTAGCGGGGGGCGCCAGGAGCAATGAGCAGTTCTTC. Encoded protein: CASSLWGLAGGARSNEQFF.